This passage covers 29 T cell receptor beta chains from one sample sequenced in a study of T cells in Graves' hyperthyroidism and ophthalmopathy. RNA transcripts yielded amplified TCR beta CDR3 regions. The HTBI primer set was used in a first-round RT-PCR of the TCR CDR3. TCRdb reprocessed the multiplex PCR reads via MiXCR and lists one record per CDR3 protein. The top ten hold about 34% of the sample, which has hundreds of thousands of distinct CDR3 sequences, about 20% seen once. The source material was blood. The receptors come from a man aged 30 to 45 with Graves' ophthalmopathy.

The V gene is TRBV7-9, the J gene TRBJ2-1; no definite D call. The germline CDR1 and CDR2 sequences are SEHNR and FQNEAQ (reference sequence). The V gene lost 1 base and the J gene lost 5 bases, with 15 bases spanning the gap. This CDR3 is built from 16 residues. DNA of the CDR3: TGTGCCAGCAGCTTAGGTCGGCAGTCATGGAACAATGAGCAGTTCTTC. Protein product: CASSLGRQSWNNEQFF.

This clonotype was found many times. The chain joins TRBV5-1 to TRBJ2-1; D may be TRBD1 (5 bases). The CDR3 has 15 amino acids. Germline values: CDR1 SGHRS, CDR2 YFSETQ. Between the trimmed V and J ends, which lost 4 bases and 5 bases, there was a span of 16 bases. The CDR3 DNA reads TGCGCCAGCAGCCCACTCGACAGAGTCCACAATGAGCAGTTCTTC. Its protein product is CASSPLDRVHNEQFF. Looking up the rest from reference TRBV5-1 and TRBJ2-1 gives the full variable domain: KAGVTQTPRYLIKTRGQQVTLSCSPISGHRSVSWYQQTPGQGLQFLFEYFSETQRNKGNFPGRFSGRQFSNSRSEMNVSTLELGDSALYLCASSPLDRVHNEQFFGPGTRLTVL.

This clonotype was counted between two and nine times. The V call is TRBV28, the J call TRBJ2-3; possibly TRBD1 or TRBD2 for D (5 bases each). Germline assignment: CDR1 MDHEN and CDR2 SYDVKM. Trimming pared 8 bases from V and 1 base from J, leaving 7 bases between. The CDR3 spans 12 residues. DNA for the CDR3: TGTGCCAGCCGGGACGGCACAGATACGCAGTATTTT. Its translation is CASRDGTDTQYF.

This clonotype occurred many times. V usage is TRBV27 and J usage is TRBJ1-1, with D tentatively TRBD1 (6 bases). V dropped 4 bases and J dropped 4 bases, with 10 bases sitting between them. The V gene's germline CDR1 is MNHEY and CDR2 SMNVEV (reference sequence). This CDR3 spans 13 amino acids. DNA for the CDR3: TGTGCCAGCAGTTGGGGGCGGGGCACTGAAGCTTTCTTT. It codes for CASSWGRGTEAFF.

The CDR3, as DNA: TGTGCTCCTCGGGGGGGAGGGCCCGAGCAGTACTTC. This sequence encodes CAPRGGGPEQYF. The rearrangement uses TRBV28 and TRBJ2-7; TRBD2 matches 8 bases. Germline-derived CDR1 and CDR2 are MDHEN and SYDVKM. This CDR3 spans 12 amino acids.

Comment on this clonotype: Just one base apart from a much larger clone, this may be a read error. J is TRBJ1-1 and V is TRBV5-6; D unclear. Trimming pared 2 bases from V and 1 base from J, leaving 6 bases between. This CDR3 contains 13 residues. Per the germline V gene, CDR1 is SGHDT and CDR2 is YYEEEE. The CDR3 region has the DNA TGTGCCAGCAGCTTTTGGGCGAACACTGAAGCTTTCTTT. Protein sequence: CASSFWANTEAFF.

J is TRBJ2-2 and V is TRBV5-5; 12 nucleotides match TRBD1. Germline CDR1 SGHKS, CDR2 YYEKEE (reference sequence). J lost 4 bases, V lost 5 bases, and 6 bases had no gene match. The CDR3 spans 16 residues. CDR3 loop: CASSRGQGAITGELFF. The CDR3 region has the DNA TGTGCCAGCAGTCGGGGACAGGGGGCGATCACCGGGGAGCTGTTTTTT.

This clonotype was observed a few times. The V and J genes are TRBV7-3 and TRBJ2-5; TRBD1 or TRBD2 may be the D gene (5 bases each). Germline CDR1 and CDR2: SGHTA and FQGTGA. V lost 5 bases and J 4 bases, leaving 14 bases between the germline ends. The CDR3 is 14 amino acids. The CDR3 coding sequence is TGTGCCAGCAGCCCATCCGGGACCACAGAGACCCAGTACTTC. The encoded protein is CASSPSGTTETQYF.

The sample holds many counts of this clonotype. The gene calls are TRBV2 and TRBJ2-5; 8 bases fit TRBD1. This CDR3 region has 13 residues. V trimming: 4 bases; J trimming: 4 bases; junction bases outside the gene matches: 2. Germline CDR1 reads SNHLY; CDR2 reads FYNNEI. The CDR3 loop is CASSGTGRETQYF. The CDR3 nucleotides are TGTGCCAGCAGTGGGACAGGGCGAGAGACCCAGTACTTC.

This clonotype has only a few counts. The rearrangement uses TRBV20-1 and TRBJ1-6; 9 nucleotides agree with TRBD1. The CDR3 covers 15 residues. V was pared by 6 bases and J by 4 bases, with 7 bases of the junction left unmatched. Germline CDR1 is DFQATT and CDR2 is SNEGSKA (reference sequence). CDR3: CSAVTTGGYNSPLHF. For the CDR3, the DNA is TGCAGTGCCGTTACGACAGGGGGATATAATTCACCCCTCCACTTT.

This clonotype has at least ten counts. The genes are TRBV28 and TRBJ1-5, with a weak D call TRBD1 (5 bases). The germline CDR1 and CDR2 sequences are MDHEN and SYDVKM. V was shortened by 1 base and J by 2 bases, with 12 bases between the two germline ends. CDR3 length: 16 residues. The CDR3 loop is CASSLYSGLGNQPQHF. The CDR3 region has the DNA TGTGCCAGCAGTTTATATTCAGGGTTGGGCAATCAGCCCCAGCATTTT.

This clonotype has just one count. The chain recombines TRBV6-2 or TRBV6-3 with TRBJ2-7; unclear D gene. The CDR3 has 11 residues. Trimming removed 8 bases at V and 5 bases at J, with 10 bases between. Per the germline V gene, CDR1 is MNHEY and CDR2 is SVGEGT. The CDR3 DNA is TGTGCCAGCGGCGTCTCGCACGAGCAGTACTTC. Translation: CASGVSHEQYF.

The rearrangement links TRBV6-1 to TRBJ1-5; D not resolved. CDR3 length: 13 amino acids. V was pared by 4 bases and J by 5 bases, with 9 bases between. Looked up from germline, CDR1 is MNHNS and CDR2 is SASEGT. CDR3 DNA: TGTGCCAGCAGTGTTGGCAGTTATCAGCCCCAGCATTTT. Translation: CASSVGSYQPQHF.

This clonotype occurred a few times. The chain joins TRBV4-1 to TRBJ1-1, with no clear D. This CDR3 region has 15 residues. Germline V gene sequence: CDR1 MGHRA, CDR2 YSYEKL. V gave up 1 base and J gave up 2 bases, with 11 bases separating them. The chain's CDR3 is CASSQATQTNTEAFF. CDR3 DNA: TGCGCCAGCAGCCAAGCCACCCAGACCAACACTGAAGCTTTCTTT.

This clonotype was seen ten or more times. J is TRBJ2-3 and V is TRBV2; 8 bases fit TRBD1. Trimming removed 3 bases from V and 1 base from J; junction bases left unmatched: 6. Germline assignment: CDR1 SNHLY and CDR2 FYNNEI. The CDR3 consists of 16 residues. CDR3 in DNA: TGTGCCAGCAGTGAGGAAGGGACAGGCCGCACAGATACGCAGTATTTT. It yields the protein CASSEEGTGRTDTQYF.

Many counts were recorded for this clonotype. The chain has TRBV28 and TRBJ1-2; TRBD1 matches 7 bases. This CDR3 has 14 amino acids. Germline loops: CDR1 MDHEN, CDR2 SYDVKM. V lost 6 bases, J lost 4 bases, and 8 bases stayed unmatched. CDR3 DNA sequence: TGTGCCAGCAGATCCGACCGGGACAGCTATGGCTACACCTTC. It translates to CASRSDRDSYGYTF.

This clonotype was recorded a few times. The chain combines TRBV12-3 or TRBV12-4 with TRBJ1-5; a possible D gene is TRBD1 (6 bases). The CDR3 is 15 residues long. Trimming took off 3 bases at V and 5 bases at J, with 14 bases between the two ends. CDR3 bases: TGTGCCAGCAGTTTTAGTTGGGGGCGCGATCAGCCCCAGCATTTT. This gives the protein CASSFSWGRDQPQHF.

Concerning this clonotype itself: One end of the junction varies from germline; a read error may be responsible. This chain connects TRBV5-1 to TRBJ2-6; D may be TRBD1 (6 bases). This CDR3 comprises 16 residues. The germline V gene encodes CDR1 SGHRS and CDR2 YFSETQ. CDR3 sequence reads: CASGKQGLAGANVLTF. The DNA for the CDR3 is TGTGCCAGCGGAAAACAGGGCCTGGCTGGGGCCAACGTCCTGACTTTC.

The J gene is TRBJ2-3, the V gene TRBV11-2; 9 positions match TRBD1. V was pared by 0 bases and J by 9 bases, with 13 bases of the junction left unmatched. The germline V gene encodes CDR1 SGHAT and CDR2 FQNNGV. CDR3 length: 17 residues. The CDR3 DNA follows: TGTGCCAGCAGCTTAGAGACAGGGGGTCTTTTTACGGTCACGCAGTATTTT. Translated, it gives CASSLETGGLFTVTQYF. Complete variable domain (other parts from reference TRBV11-2 and TRBJ2-3): EAGVAQSPRYKIIEKRQSVAFWCNPISGHATLYWYQQILGQGPKLLIQFQNNGVVDDSQLPKDRFSAERLKGVDSTLKIQPAKLEDSAVYLCASSLETGGLFTVTQYFGPGTRLTVL.

The chain links TRBV29-1 to TRBJ2-7; TRBD2 matches at 7 bases. From germline, CDR1 is SQVTM and CDR2 ANQGSEA. The V gene end was trimmed by 6 bases and the J gene end by 6 bases; junction bases not matched to a gene: 11. The CDR3 contains 13 residues. This chain's CDR3 is CSVSLRETPEQYF. DNA for the CDR3: TGCAGCGTGAGCTTGCGGGAGACCCCCGAGCAGTACTTC.

At least ten counts were recorded for this clonotype. In DNA form, the CDR3 reads TGTGCCAGCAGCCCGAGCCCGGGACCCTACGAGCAGTACTTC. This translates into CASSPSPGPYEQYF. The chain carries TRBV11-2 and TRBJ2-7, with D perhaps given as TRBD1 or TRBD2 (5 bases each). The CDR3 contains 14 residues. The ends were cut back, 5 bases at V and 2 bases at J, with 13 bases in the middle. The V gene's germline CDR1 is SGHAT and CDR2 FQNNGV. Drawing the rest from reference TRBV11-2 and TRBJ2-7, the complete variable domain is EAGVAQSPRYKIIEKRQSVAFWCNPISGHATLYWYQQILGQGPKLLIQFQNNGVVDDSQLPKDRFSAERLKGVDSTLKIQPAKLEDSAVYLCASSPSPGPYEQYFGPGTRLTVT.

This clonotype came up a few times. The chain links TRBV5-5 to TRBJ1-4; tentatively, D is TRBD1 (6 bases). The V gene lost 9 bases and the J gene lost 5 bases, with 17 bases spanning the gap. Germline-derived CDR1 and CDR2 are SGHKS and YYEKEE (reference sequence). The CDR3 runs to 14 residues. The CDR3 DNA is TGTGCCACCCAAGGCGGGGGGGGCAATGAAAAACTGTTTTTT. As protein: CATQGGGGNEKLFF.

This chain connects TRBV13 to TRBJ2-7; 8 bases align to TRBD2. V was clipped by 5 bases and J by 7 bases; unmatched bases: 10. This CDR3 has 14 residues. Germline V gene sequence: CDR1 PRHDT, CDR2 FYEKMQ (reference sequence). The CDR3 DNA reads as TGTGCCAGCAGCCCGGGGGGGCAGGGGCGTGAGCAGTACTTC. Translating gives CASSPGGQGREQYF.

The chain carries TRBV5-4 and TRBJ2-3; D possibly uses TRBD1 or TRBD2 (5 bases each). This CDR3 region has 14 residues. Germline-derived CDR1 and CDR2 are SGHNT and YYREEE (reference sequence). V gave up 3 bases and J gave up 6 bases, with 14 bases separating them. CDR3 bases: TGTGCCAGCAGCTCCGGGACCCTCCGGGATACGCAGTATTTT. The encoded protein is CASSSGTLRDTQYF.

This clonotype was found many times. The J gene is TRBJ2-3, the V gene TRBV9; 8 bases agree with TRBD2. The V gene's germline CDR1 is SGDLS and CDR2 YYNGEE. Trimming took 5 bases from V and 0 from J; bases not matched to a gene: 5. The CDR3 totals 15 residues. This chain's CDR3 is CASRFSGASTDTQYF. The DNA for the CDR3 is TGTGCCAGCAGGTTTAGCGGGGCAAGCACAGATACGCAGTATTTT.

This clonotype was seen more than once but under ten times. CDR3 protein: CASSLGRGDRNHVLYEQYF. DNA of the CDR3: TGTGCCAGCAGTTTAGGAAGGGGGGACAGGAATCACGTACTCTACGAGCAGTACTTC. The chain employs TRBV12-3 or TRBV12-4 and TRBJ2-7; 8 nucleotides agree with TRBD1. CDR3 size: 19 residues. The trim removed 1 base at V and 3 bases at J, leaving 17 bases unmatched.

Only a few counts were recorded for this clonotype. The chain joins TRBV4-1 to TRBJ2-5; possible D gene TRBD1, 6 bases. Germline CDR1 reads MGHRA; CDR2 reads YSYEKL. CDR3 length: 14 amino acids. Deletions cut 3 bases from V and 4 bases from J, with 12 bases between. CDR3 sequence: CASSQEQGPETQYF. Here the CDR3 DNA reads TGCGCCAGCAGCCAGGAACAGGGACCAGAGACCCAGTACTTC.

This clonotype was recorded only once. The CDR3 DNA sequence: TGTGCCAGCAGCCAAGATCGGAGGGGAAGCCTCTACGAGCAGTACTTC. Translation gives CASSQDRRGSLYEQYF. V gene TRBV3-1 combines with J gene TRBJ2-7; perhaps TRBD2 as D (6 bases). The CDR3 extends over 16 amino acids. The germline V gene encodes CDR1 LGHDT and CDR2 YNNKEL (reference sequence). Deletions cut 0 bases from V and 3 bases from J, with 15 bases between.

The chain links TRBV28 to TRBJ1-6; a weak D match, TRBD1 (5 bases). The V and J ends lost 4 bases and 7 bases respectively, with 14 bases between them. Per germline, CDR1 MDHEN and CDR2 SYDVKM. The CDR3 length is 15 residues. The CDR3 DNA sequence: TGTGCCAGCAGTTCCTTCGGGGCGGGGAATTCACCCCTCCACTTT. Protein sequence: CASSSFGAGNSPLHF.